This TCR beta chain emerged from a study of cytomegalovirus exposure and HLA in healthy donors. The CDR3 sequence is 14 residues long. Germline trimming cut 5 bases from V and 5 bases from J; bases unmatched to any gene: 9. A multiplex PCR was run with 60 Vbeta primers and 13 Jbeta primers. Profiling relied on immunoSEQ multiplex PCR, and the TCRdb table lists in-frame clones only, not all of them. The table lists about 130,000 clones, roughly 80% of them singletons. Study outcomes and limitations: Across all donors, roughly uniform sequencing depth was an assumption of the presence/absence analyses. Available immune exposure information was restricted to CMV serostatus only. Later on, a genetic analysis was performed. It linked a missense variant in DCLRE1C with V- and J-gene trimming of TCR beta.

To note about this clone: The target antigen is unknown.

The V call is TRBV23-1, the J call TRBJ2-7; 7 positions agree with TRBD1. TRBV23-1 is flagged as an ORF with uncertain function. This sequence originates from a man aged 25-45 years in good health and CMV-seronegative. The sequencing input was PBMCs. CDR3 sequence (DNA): TGCGCCAGCAGTTTAAAGGGGACAGTAAACGAGCAGTACTTC. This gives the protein CASSLKGTVNEQYF.